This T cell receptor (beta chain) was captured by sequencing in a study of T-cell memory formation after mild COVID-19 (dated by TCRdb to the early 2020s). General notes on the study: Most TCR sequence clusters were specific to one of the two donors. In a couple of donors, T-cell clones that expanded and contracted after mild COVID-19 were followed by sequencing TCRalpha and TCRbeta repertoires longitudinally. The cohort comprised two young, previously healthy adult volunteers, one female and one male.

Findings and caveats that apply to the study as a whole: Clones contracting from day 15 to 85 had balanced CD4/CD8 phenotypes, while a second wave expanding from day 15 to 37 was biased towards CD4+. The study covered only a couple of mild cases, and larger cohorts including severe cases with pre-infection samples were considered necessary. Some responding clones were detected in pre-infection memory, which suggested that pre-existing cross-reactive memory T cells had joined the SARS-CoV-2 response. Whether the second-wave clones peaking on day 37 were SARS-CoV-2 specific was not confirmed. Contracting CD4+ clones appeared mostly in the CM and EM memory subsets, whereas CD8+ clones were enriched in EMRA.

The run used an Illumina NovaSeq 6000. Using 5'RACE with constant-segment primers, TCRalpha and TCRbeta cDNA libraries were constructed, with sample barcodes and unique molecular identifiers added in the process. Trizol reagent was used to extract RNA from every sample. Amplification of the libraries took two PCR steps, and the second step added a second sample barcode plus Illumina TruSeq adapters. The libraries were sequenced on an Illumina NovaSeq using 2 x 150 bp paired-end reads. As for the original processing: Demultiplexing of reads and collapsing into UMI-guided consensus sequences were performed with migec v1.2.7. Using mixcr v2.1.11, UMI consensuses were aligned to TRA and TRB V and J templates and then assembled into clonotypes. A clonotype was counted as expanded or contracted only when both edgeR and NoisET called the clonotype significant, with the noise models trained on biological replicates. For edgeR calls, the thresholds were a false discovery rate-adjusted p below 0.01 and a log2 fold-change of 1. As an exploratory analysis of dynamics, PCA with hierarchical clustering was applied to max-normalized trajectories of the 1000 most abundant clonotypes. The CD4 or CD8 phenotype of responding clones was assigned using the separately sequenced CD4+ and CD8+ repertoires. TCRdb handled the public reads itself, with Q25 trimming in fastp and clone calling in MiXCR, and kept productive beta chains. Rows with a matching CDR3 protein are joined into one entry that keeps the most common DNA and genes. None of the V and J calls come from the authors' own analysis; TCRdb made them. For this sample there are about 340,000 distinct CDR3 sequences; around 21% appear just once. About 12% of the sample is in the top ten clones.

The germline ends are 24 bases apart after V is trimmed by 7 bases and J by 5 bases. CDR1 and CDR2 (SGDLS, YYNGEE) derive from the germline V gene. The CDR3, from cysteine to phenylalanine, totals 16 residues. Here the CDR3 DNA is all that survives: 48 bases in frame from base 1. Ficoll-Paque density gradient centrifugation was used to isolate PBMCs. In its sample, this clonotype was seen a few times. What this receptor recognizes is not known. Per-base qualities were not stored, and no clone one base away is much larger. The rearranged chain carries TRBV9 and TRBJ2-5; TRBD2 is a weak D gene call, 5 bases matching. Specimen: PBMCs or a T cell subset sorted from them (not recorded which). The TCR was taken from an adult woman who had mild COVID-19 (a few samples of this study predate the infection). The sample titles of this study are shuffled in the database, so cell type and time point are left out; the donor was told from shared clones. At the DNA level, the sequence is TGTGCCAGCGGCGGAGCTTTGGACCTCGGGGAGGAGACCCAGTACTTC. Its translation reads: CASGGALDLGEETQYF.